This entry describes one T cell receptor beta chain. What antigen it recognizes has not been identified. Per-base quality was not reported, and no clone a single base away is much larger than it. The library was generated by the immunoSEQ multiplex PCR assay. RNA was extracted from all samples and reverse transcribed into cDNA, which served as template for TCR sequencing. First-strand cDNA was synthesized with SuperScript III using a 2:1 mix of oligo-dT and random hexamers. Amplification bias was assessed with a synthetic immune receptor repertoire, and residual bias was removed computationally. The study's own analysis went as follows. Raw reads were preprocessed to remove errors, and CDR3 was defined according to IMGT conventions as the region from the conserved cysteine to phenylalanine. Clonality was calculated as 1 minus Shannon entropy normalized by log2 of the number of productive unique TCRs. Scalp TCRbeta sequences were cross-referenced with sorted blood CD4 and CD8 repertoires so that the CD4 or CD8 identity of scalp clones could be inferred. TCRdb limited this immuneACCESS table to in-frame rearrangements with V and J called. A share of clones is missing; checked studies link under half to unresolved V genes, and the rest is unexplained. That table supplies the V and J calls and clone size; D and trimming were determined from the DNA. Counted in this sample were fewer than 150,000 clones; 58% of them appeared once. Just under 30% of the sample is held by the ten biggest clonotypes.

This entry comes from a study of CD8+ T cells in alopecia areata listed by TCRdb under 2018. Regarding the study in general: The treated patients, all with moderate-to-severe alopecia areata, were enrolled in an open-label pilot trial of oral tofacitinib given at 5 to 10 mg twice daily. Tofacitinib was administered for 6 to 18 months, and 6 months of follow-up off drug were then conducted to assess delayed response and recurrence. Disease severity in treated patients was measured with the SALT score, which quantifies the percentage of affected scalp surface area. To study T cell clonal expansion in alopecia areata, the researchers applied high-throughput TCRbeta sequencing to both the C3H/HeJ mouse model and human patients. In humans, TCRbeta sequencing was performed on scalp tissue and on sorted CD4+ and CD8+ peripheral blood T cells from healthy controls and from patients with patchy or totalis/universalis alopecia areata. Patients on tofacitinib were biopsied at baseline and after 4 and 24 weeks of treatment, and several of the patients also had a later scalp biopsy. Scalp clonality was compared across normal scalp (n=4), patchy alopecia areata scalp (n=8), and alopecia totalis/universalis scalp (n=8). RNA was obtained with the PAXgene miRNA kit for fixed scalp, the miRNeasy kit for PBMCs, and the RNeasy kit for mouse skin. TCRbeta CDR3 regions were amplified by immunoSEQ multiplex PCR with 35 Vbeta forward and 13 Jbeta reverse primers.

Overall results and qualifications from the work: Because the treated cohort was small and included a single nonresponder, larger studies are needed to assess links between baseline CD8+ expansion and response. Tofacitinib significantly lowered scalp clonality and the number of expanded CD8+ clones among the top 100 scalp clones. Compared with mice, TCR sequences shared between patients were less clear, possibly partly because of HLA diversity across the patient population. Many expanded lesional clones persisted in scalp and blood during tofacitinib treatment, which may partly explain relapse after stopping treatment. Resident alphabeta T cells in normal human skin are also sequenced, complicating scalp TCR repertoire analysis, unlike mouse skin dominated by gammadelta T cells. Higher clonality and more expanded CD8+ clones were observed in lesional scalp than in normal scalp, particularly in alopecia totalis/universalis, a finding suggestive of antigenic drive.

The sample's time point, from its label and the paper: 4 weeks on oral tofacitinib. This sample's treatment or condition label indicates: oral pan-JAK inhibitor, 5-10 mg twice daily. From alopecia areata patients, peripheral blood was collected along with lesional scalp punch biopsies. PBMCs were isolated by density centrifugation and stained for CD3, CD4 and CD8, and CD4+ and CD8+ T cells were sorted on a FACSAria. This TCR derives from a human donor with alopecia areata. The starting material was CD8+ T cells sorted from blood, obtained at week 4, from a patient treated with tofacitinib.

The nucleotide sequence is given as TGTGCCAGCAGCTCACCTGAGGGGCGCGACACAGATACGCAGTATTTT. This translates into CASSSPEGRDTDTQYF. The chain couples TRBV7-3 to TRBJ2-3; the D gene is possibly TRBD1 or TRBD2, each agreeing over 5 bases. The germline V gene sets CDR1 to SGHTA and CDR2 to FQGTGA. Between the V and J ends, shortened by 4 bases and 2 bases respectively, the junction contains 16 bases. From the cysteine up to the phenylalanine, the CDR3 has a length of 16 residues. Only CDR3 DNA remains: 48 bases, in frame from the first base. When the CDR3 is completed using the reference TRBV7-3 and TRBJ2-3 genes on either side, the full variable domain is GAGVSQTPSNKVTEKGKYVELRCDPISGHTALYWYRQSLGQGPEFLIYFQGTGAADDSGLPNDRFFAVRPEGSVSTLKIQRTERGDSAVYLCASSSPEGRDTDTQYFGPGTRLTVL.